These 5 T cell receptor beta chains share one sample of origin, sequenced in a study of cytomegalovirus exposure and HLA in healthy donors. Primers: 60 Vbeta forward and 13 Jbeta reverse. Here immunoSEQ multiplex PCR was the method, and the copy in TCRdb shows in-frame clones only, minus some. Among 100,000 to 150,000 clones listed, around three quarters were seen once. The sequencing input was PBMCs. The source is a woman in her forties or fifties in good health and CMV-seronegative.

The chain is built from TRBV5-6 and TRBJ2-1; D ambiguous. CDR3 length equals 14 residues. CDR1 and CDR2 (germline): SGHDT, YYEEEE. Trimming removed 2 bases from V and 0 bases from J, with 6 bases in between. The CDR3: CASSLQSSYNEQFF. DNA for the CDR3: TGTGCCAGCAGCTTACAGAGCTCCTACAATGAGCAGTTCTTC.

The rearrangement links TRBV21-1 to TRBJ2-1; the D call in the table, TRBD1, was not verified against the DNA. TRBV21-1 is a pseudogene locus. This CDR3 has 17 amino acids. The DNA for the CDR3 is TGTGCCAGCAGCAACTCAACAGGATCAATCCCCTACAATGAGCAGTTCTTC. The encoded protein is CASSNSTGSIPYNEQFF.

The CDR3 protein is CASRRDRVADTQYF. The CDR3 coding sequence is TGCGCCAGCAGGAGGGACAGGGTGGCAGATACGCAGTATTTT. The V gene is TRBV5-1, the J gene TRBJ2-3, with 9 bases matching TRBD1. V shed 5 bases, J shed 4 bases, and the junction held 5 bases outside the gene matches. CDR3 length: 14 residues. CDR1 SGHRS and CDR2 YFSETQ come from the germline V gene.

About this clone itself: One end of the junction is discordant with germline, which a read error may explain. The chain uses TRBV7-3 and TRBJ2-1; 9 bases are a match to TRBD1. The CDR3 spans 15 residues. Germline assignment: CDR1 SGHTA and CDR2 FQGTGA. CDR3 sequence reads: CSSSSGQGPWDEQFF. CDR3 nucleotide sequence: TGTTCCAGCAGCTCGGGACAGGGTCCTTGGGATGAGCAGTTCTTC.

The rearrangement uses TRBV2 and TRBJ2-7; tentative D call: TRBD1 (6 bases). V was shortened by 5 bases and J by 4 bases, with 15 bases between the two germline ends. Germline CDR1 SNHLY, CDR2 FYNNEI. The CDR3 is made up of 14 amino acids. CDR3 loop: CASSRQEASYEQYF. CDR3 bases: TGTGCCAGCAGTCGACAGGAAGCCTCTTACGAGCAGTACTTC.